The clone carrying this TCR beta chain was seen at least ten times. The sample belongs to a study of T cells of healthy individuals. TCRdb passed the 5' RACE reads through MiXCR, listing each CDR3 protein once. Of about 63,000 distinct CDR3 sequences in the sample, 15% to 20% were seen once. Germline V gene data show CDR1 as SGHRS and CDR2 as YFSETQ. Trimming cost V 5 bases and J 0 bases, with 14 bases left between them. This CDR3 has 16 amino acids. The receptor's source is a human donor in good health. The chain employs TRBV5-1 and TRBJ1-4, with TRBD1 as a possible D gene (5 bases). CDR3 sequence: CASRPRDVTTNEKLFF. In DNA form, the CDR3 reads TGCGCCAGCAGGCCCCGGGACGTCACAACTAATGAAAAACTGTTTTTT.